This T cell receptor (beta chain) was captured by sequencing in a study of cytomegalovirus exposure and HLA in healthy donors. Primers for the PCR totalled 60 Vbeta and 13 Jbeta. Using immunoSEQ multiplex PCR, the repertoire was profiled, and TCRdb retains in-frame clones only, with some absent. The sample has approximately 74,000 clones; 60% to 80% are singletons. On this clone: Its antigen is not known.

The study's findings and limits: Highest at DRB1 and lowest at HLA-C, TCR association rates differed among HLA loci in a later analysis.

Sequencing was carried out using PBMCs. The source is a woman aged 40 to 49 in good health and CMV-seronegative.

The CDR3 DNA is TGTGCCAGCCCCATAGCGGGAGGGCCATGTGTCGGGGAGCTGTTTTTT. This codes for CASPIAGGPCVGELFF. V is TRBV27 and J is TRBJ2-2, with 11 bases matching TRBD2. Germline assignment: CDR1 MNHEY and CDR2 SMNVEV (reference sequence). The V and J ends lost 8 bases and 7 bases, in that order; junction bases with no gene match: 12. The CDR3 totals 16 residues.